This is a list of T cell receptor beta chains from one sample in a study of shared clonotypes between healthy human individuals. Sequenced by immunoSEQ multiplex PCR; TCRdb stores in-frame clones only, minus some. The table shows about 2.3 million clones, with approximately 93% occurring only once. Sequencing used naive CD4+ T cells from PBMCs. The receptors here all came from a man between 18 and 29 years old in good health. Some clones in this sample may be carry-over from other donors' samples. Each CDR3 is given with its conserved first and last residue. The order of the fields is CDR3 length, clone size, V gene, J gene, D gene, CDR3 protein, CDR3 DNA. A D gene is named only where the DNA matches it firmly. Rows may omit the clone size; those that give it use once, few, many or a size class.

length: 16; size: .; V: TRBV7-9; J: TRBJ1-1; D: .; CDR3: CASRLPAGRDLIEAFF; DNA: TGTGCCAGCAGATTACCGGCAGGGAGAGACCTTATTGAAGCTTTCTTT
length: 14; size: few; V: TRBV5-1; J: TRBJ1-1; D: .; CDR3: CASSLDRLNTEAFF; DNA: TGCGCCAGCAGCTTGGACAGGTTGAACACTGAAGCTTTCTTT
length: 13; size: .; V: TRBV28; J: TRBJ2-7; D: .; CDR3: CASSRDMNYEQYF; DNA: TGTGCCAGCAGTCGGGACATGAACTACGAGCAGTACTTC
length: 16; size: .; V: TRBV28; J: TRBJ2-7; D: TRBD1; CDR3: CASSFAGTAIVHEQYF; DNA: TGTGCCAGCAGTTTCGCCGGGACAGCTATCGTCCACGAGCAGTACTTC
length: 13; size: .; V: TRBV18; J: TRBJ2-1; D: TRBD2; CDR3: CASSPGLAGEQFF; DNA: TGTGCCAGCTCACCCGGACTAGCTGGCGAGCAGTTCTTC
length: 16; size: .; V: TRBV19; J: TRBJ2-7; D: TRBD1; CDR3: CASSIRPGQGVDEQYF; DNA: TGTGCCAGTAGTATCAGACCGGGACAGGGGGTCGACGAGCAGTACTTC
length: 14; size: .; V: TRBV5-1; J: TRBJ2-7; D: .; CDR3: CASSPRTESYEQYF; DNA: TGCGCCAGCAGCCCCAGGACCGAATCCTACGAGCAGTACTTC
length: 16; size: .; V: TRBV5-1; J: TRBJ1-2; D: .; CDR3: CASSSEFIDTNYGYTF; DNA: TGCGCCAGCAGCTCGGAATTCATCGACACTAACTATGGCTACACCTTC
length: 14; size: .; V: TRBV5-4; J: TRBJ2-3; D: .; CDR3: CASSLAQGSDTQYF; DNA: TGTGCCAGCAGCTTGGCACAGGGTTCAGATACGCAGTATTTT
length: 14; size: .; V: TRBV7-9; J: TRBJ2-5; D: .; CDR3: CASSWAGHQETQYF; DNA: TGTGCCAGCAGCTGGGCGGGCCACCAAGAGACCCAGTACTTC
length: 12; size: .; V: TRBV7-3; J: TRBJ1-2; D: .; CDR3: CASSLMGYGYTF; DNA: TGTGCCAGCAGCCTGATGGGCTATGGCTACACCTTC
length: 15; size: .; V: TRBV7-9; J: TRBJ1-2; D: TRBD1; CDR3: CASSGRDRGPYGYTF; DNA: TGTGCCAGCAGCGGCCGGGACAGGGGGCCCTATGGCTACACCTTC
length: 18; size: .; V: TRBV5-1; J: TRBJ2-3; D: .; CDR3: CASSLGWRVQGFTDTQYF; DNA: TGCGCCAGCAGCTTGGGATGGCGCGTTCAGGGTTTCACAGATACGCAGTATTTT
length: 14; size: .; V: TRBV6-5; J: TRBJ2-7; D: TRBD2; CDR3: CASSLAGDSYEQYF; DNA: TGTGCCAGCAGCCTAGCGGGAGACTCCTACGAGCAGTACTTC
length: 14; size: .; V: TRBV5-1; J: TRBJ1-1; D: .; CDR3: CASSFGGANTEAFF; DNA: TGCGCCAGCAGCTTTGGGGGCGCGAACACTGAAGCTTTCTTT
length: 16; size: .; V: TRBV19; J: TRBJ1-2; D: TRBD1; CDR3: CASRSGTAALSRGYTF; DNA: TGTGCCAGTAGAAGCGGGACAGCAGCCTTATCGAGAGGCTACACCTTC
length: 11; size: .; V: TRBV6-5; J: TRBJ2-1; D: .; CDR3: CASSYGGKQFF; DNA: TGTGCCAGCAGTTACGGGGGGAAGCAGTTCTTC
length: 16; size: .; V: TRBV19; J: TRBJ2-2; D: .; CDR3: CASSWAGPRTTGELFF; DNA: TGTGCCAGTAGTTGGGCGGGACCGAGGACAACCGGGGAGCTGTTTTTT
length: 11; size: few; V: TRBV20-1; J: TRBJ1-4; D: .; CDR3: CSAKALEKLFF; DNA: TGCAGTGCAAAGGCGCTCGAAAAACTGTTTTTT
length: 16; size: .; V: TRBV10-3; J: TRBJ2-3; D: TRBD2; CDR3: CAIRTASGQGTDTQYF; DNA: TGTGCCATCCGAACGGCTAGCGGCCAAGGGACAGATACGCAGTATTTT
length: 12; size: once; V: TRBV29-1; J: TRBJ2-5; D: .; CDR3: CSGGQLGETQYF; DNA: TGCAGCGGTGGACAGCTCGGAGAGACCCAGTACTTC
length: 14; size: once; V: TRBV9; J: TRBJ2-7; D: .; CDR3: CASSVGVQPYEQYF; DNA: TGTGCCAGCAGCGTTGGGGTACAGCCGTACGAGCAGTACTTC
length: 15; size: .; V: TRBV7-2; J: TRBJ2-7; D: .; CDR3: CASSQTGAGSYEQYF; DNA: TGTGCCAGCAGCCAAACCGGGGCGGGGTCCTACGAGCAGTACTTC
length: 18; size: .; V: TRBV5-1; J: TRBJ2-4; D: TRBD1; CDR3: CASSLRNRDRGTKNIQYF; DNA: TGCGCCAGCAGCTTACGTAACCGGGACAGGGGAACCAAAAACATTCAGTACTTC
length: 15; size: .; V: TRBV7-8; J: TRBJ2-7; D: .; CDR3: CASSFRDPGRGEQYF; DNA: TGTGCCAGCAGCTTCCGGGACCCAGGCCGGGGCGAGCAGTACTTC
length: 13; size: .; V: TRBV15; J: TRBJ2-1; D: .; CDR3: CATSRDQVGEQFF; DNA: TGTGCCACCAGCAGAGATCAAGTTGGTGAGCAGTTCTTC
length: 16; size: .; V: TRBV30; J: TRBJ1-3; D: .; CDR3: CAWSRGGSSSGNTIYF; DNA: TGTGCCTGGAGCCGAGGAGGGTCGAGCTCTGGAAACACCATATATTTT
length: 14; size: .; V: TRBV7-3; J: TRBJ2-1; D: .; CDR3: CASSLGGANNEQFF; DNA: TGTGCCAGCAGCCTGGGCGGGGCTAACAATGAGCAGTTCTTC
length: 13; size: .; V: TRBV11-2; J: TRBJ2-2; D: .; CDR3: CASSLKGGGELFF; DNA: TGTGCCAGCAGCTTAAAGGGGGGCGGGGAGCTGTTTTTT
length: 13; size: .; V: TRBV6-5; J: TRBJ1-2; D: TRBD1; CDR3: CASTDDRDYGYTF; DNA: TGTGCCAGCACAGACGACAGGGACTATGGCTACACCTTC
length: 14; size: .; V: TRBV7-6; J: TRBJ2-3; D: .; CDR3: CASSPNRGTDTQYF; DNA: TGTGCCAGCAGCCCGAACCGGGGCACAGATACGCAGTATTTT
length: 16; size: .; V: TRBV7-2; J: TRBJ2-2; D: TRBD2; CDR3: CASSLLGGGSTGELFF; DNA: TGTGCCAGCAGCTTATTGGGGGGAGGGAGCACCGGGGAGCTGTTTTTT
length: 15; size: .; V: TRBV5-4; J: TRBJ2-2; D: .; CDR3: CASSLARVNTGELFF; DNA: TGTGCCAGCAGCTTGGCCAGGGTCAACACCGGGGAGCTGTTTTTT
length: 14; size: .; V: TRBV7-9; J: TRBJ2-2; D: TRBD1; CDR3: CASSLALDRVELFF; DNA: TGTGCCAGCAGCTTAGCCCTGGACAGGGTGGAGCTGTTTTTT
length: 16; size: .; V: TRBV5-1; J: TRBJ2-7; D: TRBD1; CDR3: CASSLEVGQGSYEQYF; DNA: TGCGCCAGCAGCCTCGAGGTGGGACAGGGGTCCTACGAGCAGTACTTC
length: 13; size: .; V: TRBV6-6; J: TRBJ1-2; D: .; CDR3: CASSYLGDYGYTF; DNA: TGTGCCAGCTCATACTTGGGGGACTATGGCTACACCTTC
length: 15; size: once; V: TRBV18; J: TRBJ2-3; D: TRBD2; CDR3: CASSLIGLGTDTQYF; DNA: TGTGCCAGCTCACTAATCGGACTAGGCACAGATACGCAGTATTTT
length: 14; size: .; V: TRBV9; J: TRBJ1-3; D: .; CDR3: CASSVDPAGNTIYF; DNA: TGTGCCAGCAGCGTAGATCCCGCTGGAAACACCATATATTTT
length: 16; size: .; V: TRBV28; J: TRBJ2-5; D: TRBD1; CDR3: CASSKGTGRVEETQYF; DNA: TGTGCCAGCAGTAAAGGGACAGGGAGGGTTGAGGAGACCCAGTACTTC
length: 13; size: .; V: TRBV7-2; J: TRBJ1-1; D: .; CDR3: CASSLESYTEAFF; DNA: TGTGCCAGCAGCTTAGAGTCGTACACTGAAGCTTTCTTT
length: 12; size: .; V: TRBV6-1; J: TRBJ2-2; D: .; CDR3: CASSGFPGELFF; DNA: TGTGCCAGCAGTGGGTTCCCCGGGGAGCTGTTTTTT
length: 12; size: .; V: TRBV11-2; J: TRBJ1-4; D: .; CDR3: CASSFNSEKLFF; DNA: TGTGCCAGCAGCTTCAACTCTGAAAAACTGTTTTTT
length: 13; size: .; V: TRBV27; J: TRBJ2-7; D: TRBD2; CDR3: CASSRGLGNEQYF; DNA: TGTGCCAGCAGTAGGGGACTAGGAAACGAGCAGTACTTC
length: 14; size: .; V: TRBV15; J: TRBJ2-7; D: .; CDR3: CATSRGTAGYEQYF; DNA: TGTGCCACCAGCAGAGGGACAGCTGGCTACGAGCAGTACTTC
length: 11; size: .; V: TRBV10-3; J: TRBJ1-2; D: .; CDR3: CAIGTGRTYTF; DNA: TGTGCCATCGGCACCGGGCGGACCTACACCTTC
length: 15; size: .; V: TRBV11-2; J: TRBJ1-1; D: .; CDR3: CASSQDWGLGTGAFF; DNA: TGTGCCAGCAGCCAGGATTGGGGATTAGGCACTGGGGCTTTCTTT
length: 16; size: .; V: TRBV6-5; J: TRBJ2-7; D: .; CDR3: CASSYSAGGSPYEQYF; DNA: TGTGCCAGCAGTTACTCGGCAGGGGGGTCCCCCTACGAGCAGTACTTC
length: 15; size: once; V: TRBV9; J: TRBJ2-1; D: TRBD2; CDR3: CASSPPGGRYNEQFF; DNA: TGTGCCAGCAGCCCTCCGGGCGGGAGGTACAATGAGCAGTTCTTC
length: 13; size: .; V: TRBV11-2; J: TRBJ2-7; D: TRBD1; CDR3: CASSLDRDYEQYF; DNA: TGTGCCAGCAGCTTGGACAGGGACTACGAGCAGTACTTC
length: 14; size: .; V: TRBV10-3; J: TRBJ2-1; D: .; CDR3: CAISPGTANNEQFF; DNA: TGTGCCATCAGTCCCGGGACGGCAAACAATGAGCAGTTCTTC
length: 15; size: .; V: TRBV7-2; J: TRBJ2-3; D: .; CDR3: CASTMGTPSTDTQYF; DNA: TGTGCCAGCACCATGGGGACCCCAAGCACAGATACGCAGTATTTT
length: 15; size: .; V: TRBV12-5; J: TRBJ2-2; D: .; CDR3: CASGLRVGNTGELFF; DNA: TGTGCTAGTGGTTTGAGGGTAGGGAACACCGGGGAGCTGTTTTTT
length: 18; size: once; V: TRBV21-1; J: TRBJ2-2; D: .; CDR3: CASTFHRDRDSYTGELFF; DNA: TGTGCCAGCACCTTCCACCGGGACCGGGACAGTTACACCGGGGAGCTGTTTTTT